This T cell receptor (beta chain) derives from a study of CD8 T cells in Susac syndrome. TCR beta sequences were obtained from blood CD8+ and CD4+ T cells. It was with random hexamers that about 0.45 to 1 ug RNA was reverse transcribed. TCRdb itself ran the immunoSEQ multiplex PCR reads through MiXCR, one entry per CDR3 protein. The table lists about 300,000 distinct CDR3 sequences, 65% to 90% of them singletons. This TCR came from a human donor with multiple sclerosis. Sequencing was performed on CD8+ T cells from PBMCs.

CDR3 nucleotide sequence: TGTGCCTGGGGTAGACCCCTTAACTATGGCTACACCTTC. Its protein is CAWGRPLNYGYTF. V gene TRBV30 combines with J gene TRBJ1-2; the D is unclear. CDR3 length equals 13 residues. Germline values: CDR1 GTSNPN, CDR2 SVGIG (reference sequence). With 5 bases removed from V and 1 base from J, the gap between germline ends came to 11 bases.